The clone carrying this T cell receptor (beta chain) was seen at least ten times. Its antigen is undetermined. The sample belongs to a study of T-cell reconstitution after alpha-beta-depleted transplantation in children. For TCRbeta, the library was prepared with unique molecular identifiers. Using its own MiXCR run on the PCR reads, TCRdb lists one record per CDR3 protein. The sample yields roughly 280,000 distinct CDR3 sequences, 9.5% to 13% seen once. Germline V gene lookup returns CDR1 SQVTM and CDR2 ANQGSEA. Between the trimmed V and J ends, which lost 2 bases and 2 bases, there was a span of 9 bases. The CDR3 extends over 13 amino acids. Study results and caveats: Elevated TCRbeta diversity at day 60 was traced, in some patients, to surviving recipient T cells and thymic progenitors.

The sequencing here drew on peripheral blood, taken 180 days after TCRalphabeta/CD19-depleted stem cell transplant. The receptor was isolated from a male patient between 2 and 10 years old who had a stem cell transplant for chronic granulomatous disease, so the T cells may come from the graft donor. The chain links TRBV29-1 to TRBJ2-5; D is ambiguous. The CDR3, as DNA: TGCAGCGTTGAACTCAAGCAACAAGAGACCCAGTACTTC. Protein: CSVELKQQETQYF.